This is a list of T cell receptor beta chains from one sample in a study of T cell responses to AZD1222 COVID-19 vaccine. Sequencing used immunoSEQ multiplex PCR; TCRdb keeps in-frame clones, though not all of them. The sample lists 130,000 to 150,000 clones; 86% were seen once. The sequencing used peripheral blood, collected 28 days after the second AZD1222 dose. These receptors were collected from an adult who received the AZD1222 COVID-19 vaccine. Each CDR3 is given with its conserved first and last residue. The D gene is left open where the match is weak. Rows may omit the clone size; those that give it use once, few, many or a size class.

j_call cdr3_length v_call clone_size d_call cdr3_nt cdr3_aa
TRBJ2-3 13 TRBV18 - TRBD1 TGTGCCAGCTCTAGACAGGGAATGTTAACGCAGTATTTT CASSRQGMLTQYF
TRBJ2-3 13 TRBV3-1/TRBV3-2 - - TGTGCCAGCAGCCAAATGAACACAGATACGCAGTATTTT CASSQMNTDTQYF
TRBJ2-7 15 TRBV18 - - TGTGCCAGCTCCCCAGGGGCTGCTAGCTCCTACGAGCAGTACTTC CASSPGAASSYEQYF
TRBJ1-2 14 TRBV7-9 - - TGTGCCAGCAGCCGGACCTCCGCCGAATATGGCTACACCTTC CASSRTSAEYGYTF
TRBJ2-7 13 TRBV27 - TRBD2 TGTGCCAGCAAAATCAGCGGGGGATACGAGCAGTACTTC CASKISGGYEQYF
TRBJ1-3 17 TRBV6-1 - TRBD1 TGTGCCAGCAGTGAAAAGTGGTCAGGGGGCAGGGGAAACACCATATATTTT CASSEKWSGGRGNTIYF
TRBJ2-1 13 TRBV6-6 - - TGTGCCAGCACCGATCTTGACGGTCCTGCGCAGTTCTTC CASTDLDGPAQFF
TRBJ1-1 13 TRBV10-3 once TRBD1 TGTGCCATCAGATGGACAGGGGAGGCTGAAGCTTTCTTT CAIRWTGEAEAFF
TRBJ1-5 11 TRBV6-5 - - TGTGCCAGCAGCGGGAATCAGCCCCAGCATTTT CASSGNQPQHF
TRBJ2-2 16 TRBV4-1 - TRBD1 TGCGCCAGCAGCCAAGTTCCAGGGGGCGCCACCGGGGAGCTGTTTTTT CASSQVPGGATGELFF
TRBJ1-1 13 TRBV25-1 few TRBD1 TGTGCCAACAACAGGGGGCTGAACACTGAAGCTTTCTTT CANNRGLNTEAFF
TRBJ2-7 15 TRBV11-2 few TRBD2 TGTGCCAGCAGCTTTTCCACTAGCGGAACCTACGAGCAGTACTTC CASSFSTSGTYEQYF
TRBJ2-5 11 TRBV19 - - TGTGCCAGTGCTAGTGTAGAGACCCAGTACTTC CASASVETQYF
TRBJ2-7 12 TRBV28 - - TGTGCCAGCACCAGGGCCCTTTACGAGCAGTACTTC CASTRALYEQYF
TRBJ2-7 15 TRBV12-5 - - TGTGCTAGTGGTTTGGTAGTGGGGGCTTCCTACGAGCAGTACTTC CASGLVVGASYEQYF
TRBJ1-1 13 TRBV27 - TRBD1 TGTGCCAGCAGCAGGACAGGATACACTGAAGCTTTCTTT CASSRTGYTEAFF
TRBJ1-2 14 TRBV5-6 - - TGTGCCAGCAGCCCCTCTTGGGTGAGCTATGGCTACACCTTC CASSPSWVSYGYTF
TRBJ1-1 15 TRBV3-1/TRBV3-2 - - TGTGCCAGCAGCCAAGACGGGGGGCTGGGGACTGAAGCTTTCTTT CASSQDGGLGTEAFF
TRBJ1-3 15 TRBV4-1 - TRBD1 TGCGCCAGCAGCCCCGACAGGGTTCCGGGAAACACCATATATTTT CASSPDRVPGNTIYF
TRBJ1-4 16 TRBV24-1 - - TGTGCCACCAGTGATGCCTCAGCAGCAACTAATGAAAAACTGTTTTTT CATSDASAATNEKLFF
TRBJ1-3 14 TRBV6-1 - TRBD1 TGTGCCAGCAGTGAATCGACAGGGAGGGACACCATATATTTT CASSESTGRDTIYF
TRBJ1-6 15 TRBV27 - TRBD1 TGTGCCAGCAGACGACGGGACAGGGGAGATTCACCCCTCCACTTT CASRRRDRGDSPLHF
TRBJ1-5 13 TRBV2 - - TGTGCCAGCAACGGGGGTTTCGATCAGCCCCAGCATTTT CASNGGFDQPQHF
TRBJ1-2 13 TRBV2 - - TGTGCCAGCAGCCTGGACGGCACCTATGGCTACACCTTC CASSLDGTYGYTF
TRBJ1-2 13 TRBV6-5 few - TGTGCCATCCGAAAAGGTTTGAACTATGGCTACACCTTC CAIRKGLNYGYTF
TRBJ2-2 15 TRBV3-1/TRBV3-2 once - TGTGCCAGCAGCCCGGACGGGTTTGCGGCCGGGGAGCTGTTTTTT CASSPDGFAAGELFF
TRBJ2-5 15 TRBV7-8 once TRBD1 TGTGCCAGCAGCTTAGGGACAGGGGGCTTGGAGACCCAGTACTTC CASSLGTGGLETQYF
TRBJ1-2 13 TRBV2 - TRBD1 TGTGCCAGCGGGACAGGGTGGGCCTATGGCTACACCTTC CASGTGWAYGYTF